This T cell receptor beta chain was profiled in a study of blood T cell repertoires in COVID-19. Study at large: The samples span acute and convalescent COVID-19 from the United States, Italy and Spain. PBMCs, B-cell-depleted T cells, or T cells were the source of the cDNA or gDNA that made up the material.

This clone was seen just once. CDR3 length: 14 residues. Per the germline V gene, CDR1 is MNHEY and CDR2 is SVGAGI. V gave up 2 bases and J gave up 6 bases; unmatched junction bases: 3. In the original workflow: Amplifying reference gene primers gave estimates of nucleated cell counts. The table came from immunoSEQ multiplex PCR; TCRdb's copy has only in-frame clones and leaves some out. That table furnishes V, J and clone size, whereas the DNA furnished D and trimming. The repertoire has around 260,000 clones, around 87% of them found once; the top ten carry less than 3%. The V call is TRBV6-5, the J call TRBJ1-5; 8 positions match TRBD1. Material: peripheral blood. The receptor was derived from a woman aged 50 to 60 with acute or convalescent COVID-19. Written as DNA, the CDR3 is TGTGCCAGCAGTTACGAGACAGGGGTTCAGCCCCAGCATTTT. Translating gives CASSYETGVQPQHF.